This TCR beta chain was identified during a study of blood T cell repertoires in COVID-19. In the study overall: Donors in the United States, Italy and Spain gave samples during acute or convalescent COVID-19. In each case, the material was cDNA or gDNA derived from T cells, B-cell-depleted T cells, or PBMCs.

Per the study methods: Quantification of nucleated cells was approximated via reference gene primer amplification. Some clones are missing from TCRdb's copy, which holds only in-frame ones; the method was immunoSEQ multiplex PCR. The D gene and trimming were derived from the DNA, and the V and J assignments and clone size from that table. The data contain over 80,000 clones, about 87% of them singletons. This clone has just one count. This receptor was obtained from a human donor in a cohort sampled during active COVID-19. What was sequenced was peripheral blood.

This chain's CDR3 is CASSHQGTQPQHF. The CDR3 coding sequence is TGTGCCAGCAGCCATCAGGGGACCCAGCCCCAGCATTTT. The V and J genes are TRBV4-2 and TRBJ1-5; D is perhaps TRBD1 (6 bases). The CDR3 runs to 13 residues. V was shortened by 3 bases and J by 7 bases, with 10 bases between the two germline ends. Germline V CDR1 and CDR2: LGHNA, YNFKEQ.